This T cell receptor beta chain was documented in a study of pediatric ulcerative colitis (dated by TCRdb to between 2018 and 2021). In the study overall: Among the ulcerative colitis patients, fewer than ten had pancolitis and two had left-sided colitis, and histology in every patient was consistent with ulcerative colitis. From 8 to 10 newly diagnosed, treatment-naive pediatric ulcerative colitis patients and a few non-IBD control children, paired blood and rectal samples were collected. The Pediatric Ulcerative Colitis Activity Index classified two patients as having mild disease, four as having moderate disease and three as having acute severe colitis. What the authors observed across the whole study: Features of the rectal repertoire distinguished controls, mild-moderate colitis patients and acute severe colitis patients, and in acute severe colitis, rectal diversity was reduced because of clonal expansions. With only a handful of individuals, the healthy control group was small. For technical reasons, substantially fewer templates were yielded by the blood samples of a couple of patients, and these blood samples were excluded from blood-rectal overlap analysis. Because repertoires came from total lymphocyte DNA, patterns in rare subsets such as regulatory T cells may not be reflected. Two rectal CDR3 clonotypes turned up in every ulcerative colitis patient but in none of the controls. Clonal overlap between a subject's own blood and rectum was significantly greater in ulcerative colitis patients than in controls, which suggests more T cell trafficking to inflamed tissue.

Regarding this clone: Its antigen is not yet known. Nothing much larger sits one base from this clone, and base qualities are not available.

Through the immunoSEQ TRB Survey service, multiplex V and J primers were used to amplify rearranged CDR3 beta regions from genomic DNA. Survey-level sequencing depth of up to 500,000 reads per sample was used to keep depth equal across samples. Libraries were purified and pooled, and sequencing was performed on Illumina technology. The source study handled its data this way. Productive clonality, sample overlap, pairwise scatters, CDR3 beta length, V/D/J gene usage and productiveness were all assessed with the immunoSEQ online tools. Calculated diversity was the number of unique rearrangements divided by total templates times 100; Shannon and Simpson indices were also computed. Principal component analysis used the R prcomp function and ggbiplot package on Z-score normalized data. Morisita's index was used to quantify blood-rectal clonal overlap within each subject. TCRdb obtained this table from immuneACCESS and retained in-frame rearrangements with V and J assigned. These tables miss some clones; where compared with another copy, unresolved V genes account for less than half of the shortfall, and the remainder is unexplained. From that table come the V and J calls and clone size; the DNA was used to work out D and trimming. The sample table records roughly 38,000 clones; around four fifths of these occur just once. Roughly 25% of the sample is held by the ten biggest clonotypes.

According to the germline V gene, CDR1 reads SGDLS and CDR2 reads YYNGEE. The CDR3 runs 19 amino acids, cysteine and phenylalanine included. The read is trimmed to its CDR3 DNA, 57 bases read in frame from base 1. The V and J ends are trimmed by 3 bases and 4 bases, leaving 25 bases between them. Before the diagnostic colonoscopy, none of the ulcerative colitis patients had been given any immunosuppressive medication. A blood sample was drawn at the time of the colonoscopy. The Wizard kit (Promega) was used to extract genomic DNA from the blood and intestinal samples. The receptor was isolated from a girl aged 10 to 17 with moderate ulcerative colitis. The sequence joins TRBV9 to TRBJ2-2, with TRBD2 as a weak D call on 5 bases. Sequenced input: blood. The CDR3 amino acid sequence is: CASSADGQYRFAGTGELFF. The DNA sequence is TGTGCCAGCAGCGCAGACGGTCAGTACCGTTTTGCGGGCACCGGGGAGCTGTTTTTT. Joined to the reference TRBV9 and TRBJ2-2 proteins, this CDR3 gives the full variable domain: DSGVTQTPKHLITATGQRVTLRCSPRSGDLSVYWYQQSLDQGLQFLIQYYNGEERAKGNILERFSAQQFPDLHSELNLSSLELGDSALYFCASSADGQYRFAGTGELFFGEGSRLTVL.